The rows below give T cell receptor beta chains drawn from one sample of a study of neurological immune-mediated disorders. TCRdb reprocessed the 5' RACE reads via MiXCR and lists one record per CDR3 protein. The table shows around 40,000 distinct CDR3 sequences, with 6.5% to 7.5% occurring only once. Sequenced: CD4+ T cells from blood. The receptor set was obtained from a man aged 45-65 years in good health. Each CDR3 is given with its conserved first and last residue. A D gene is named only where the DNA matches it firmly. Expanded clones get a size class; other rows say once, few or many, or leave the size out.

v_gene	d_gene	abundance	j_gene	CDR3aa	CDR3nt
TRBV6-5	-	many	TRBJ1-1	CASTKGRLTEAFF	TGTGCCAGCACAAAAGGGCGCCTCACTGAAGCTTTCTTT
TRBV20-1	-	many	TRBJ2-7	CSAAAGQYEQYF	TGCAGTGCTGCGGCAGGGCAGTACGAGCAGTACTTC
TRBV5-1	-	many	TRBJ2-7	CASSPEGSYEQYF	TGCGCCAGCAGCCCCGAGGGATCCTACGAGCAGTACTTC
TRBV7-2	TRBD2	many	TRBJ2-3	CASSPSTSAPDTQYF	TGTGCCAGCAGCCCATCGACTAGCGCGCCAGATACGCAGTATTTT
TRBV28	TRBD1	many	TRBJ2-1	CASRSGQGEIVEQFF	TGTGCCAGCAGAAGCGGACAGGGGGAAATTGTTGAGCAGTTCTTC
TRBV20-1	TRBD2	many	TRBJ2-7	CSATGTSGSYEQYF	TGCAGTGCCACTGGGACTAGCGGGTCCTACGAGCAGTACTTC
TRBV12-3/TRBV12-4	-	many	TRBJ1-3	CASCVYRPLSGNTIYF	TGTGCCAGTTGTGTCTACAGGCCTCTCTCTGGAAACACCATATATTTT
TRBV20-1	-	-	TRBJ2-3	CSASSAEARGTDTQYF	TGCAGTGCTAGCTCTGCGGAGGCCCGCGGCACAGATACGCAGTATTTT
TRBV3-1	TRBD2	many	TRBJ2-3	CASSQELAGPKDTQYF	TGTGCCAGCAGCCAAGAGCTAGCGGGACCGAAGGATACGCAGTATTTT
TRBV20-1	TRBD2	many	TRBJ2-3	CSASGRLMADTQYF	TGCAGTGCTAGCGGGAGGCTAATGGCAGATACGCAGTATTTT
TRBV15	TRBD2	many	TRBJ2-3	CATSRGLAGVTDTQYF	TGTGCCACCAGCAGAGGTCTAGCGGGAGTGACAGATACGCAGTATTTT
TRBV12-3/TRBV12-4	-	many	TRBJ1-6	CASSLALGRVLSPLHF	TGTGCCAGCAGTTTAGCGCTGGGCAGGGTTCTTTCACCCCTCCACTTT
TRBV10-3	TRBD1	many	TRBJ2-3	CAIRTGPGTDTQYF	TGTGCCATCAGGACAGGGCCTGGCACAGATACGCAGTATTTT
TRBV7-2	-	-	TRBJ2-3	CASSPVVSTDTQYF	TGTGCCAGCAGCCCGGTAGTTAGCACAGATACGCAGTATTTT
TRBV12-3/TRBV12-4	TRBD1	-	TRBJ1-6	CVSRTGASPLHF	TGTGTAAGCAGGACAGGGGCATCACCCCTCCACTTT
TRBV5-1	TRBD2	many	TRBJ2-7	CASSTGLAEYEQYF	TGCGCCAGCAGCACGGGACTAGCTGAGTACGAGCAGTACTTC
TRBV6-2/TRBV6-3	TRBD1	few	TRBJ2-2	CASRRGQDGELFF	TGTGCCAGCAGGAGGGGGCAGGACGGGGAGCTGTTTTTT
TRBV5-6	-	-	TRBJ1-1	CASSPAGIWLNTEAFF	TGTGCCAGCAGCCCGGCCGGCATATGGTTGAACACTGAAGCTTTCTTT
TRBV5-1	-	many	TRBJ2-7	CASSLVPSHEQYF	TGCGCCAGCAGCTTGGTCCCCAGCCACGAGCAGTACTTC
TRBV3-1	-	many	TRBJ1-6	CASSQESLNKPLHF	TGTGCCAGCAGCCAAGAAAGTCTCAACAAACCCCTCCACTTT
TRBV5-4	TRBD1	many	TRBJ2-5	CASSPGQVQETQYF	TGTGCCAGCAGCCCCGGACAGGTGCAAGAGACCCAGTACTTC
TRBV5-1	-	-	TRBJ1-2	CASSLARGTTNYGYTF	TGCGCCAGCAGCTTGGCCCGGGGGACTACTAACTATGGCTACACCTTC
TRBV10-3	TRBD2	many	TRBJ2-7	CAIRTSGSGEQYF	TGTGCCATCAGGACTAGCGGGAGCGGCGAGCAGTACTTC
TRBV7-6	TRBD2	many	TRBJ2-7	CASSSLPGTIYEQYF	TGTGCCAGCAGCTCCCTGCCCGGGACTATCTACGAGCAGTACTTC
TRBV28	TRBD2	many	TRBJ2-1	CASSLFGELAGGPSKDEQFF	TGTGCCAGCAGTTTATTCGGGGAACTAGCGGGAGGGCCGTCAAAGGATGAGCAGTTCTTC
TRBV7-2	-	many	TRBJ2-5	CASSLKTEQETQYF	TGTGCCAGCAGCTTAAAGACAGAACAAGAGACCCAGTACTTC
TRBV4-3	-	many	TRBJ2-1	CASSQGGTLSYNEQFF	TGCGCCAGCAGCCAGGGTGGGACTCTAAGCTACAATGAGCAGTTCTTC
TRBV4-2	TRBD2	few	TRBJ2-7	CASSQGSSGGYEQYF	TGTGCCAGCAGCCAAGGGAGTAGCGGGGGCTACGAGCAGTACTTC
TRBV7-6	TRBD2	many	TRBJ2-2	CASSPVAGTGELFF	TGTGCCAGCAGCCCCGTAGCGGGAACCGGGGAGCTGTTTTTT
TRBV5-1	TRBD1	many	TRBJ2-5	CASSEGARETQYF	TGCGCCAGCAGCGAGGGGGCCAGGGAGACCCAGTACTTC
TRBV5-1	TRBD2	many	TRBJ2-1	CASSLTETTSGINEQFF	TGCGCCAGCAGCTTAACCGAGACCACTAGCGGGATAAATGAGCAGTTCTTC
TRBV11-1	-	many	TRBJ2-5	CASSFRDWQMTQYF	TGTGCCAGCAGCTTCCGGGACTGGCAAATGACCCAGTACTTC